These 4 T cell receptor beta chains were sequenced from one sample in a study of T cell changes during pregnancy in multiple sclerosis. Using immunoSEQ multiplex PCR, the repertoire was profiled, and TCRdb retains in-frame clones only, with some absent. The data show tens of thousands of clones, about 91% seen once. This specimen was CD4+ T cells from peripheral blood mononuclear cells, taken after pregnancy. All receptors come from a female donor in good health, enrolled as a control in a pregnancy study.

This sequence joins TRBV7-2 and TRBJ2-5; D is perhaps TRBD1 (5 bases). V was cut by 3 bases and J by 4 bases, with 15 bases left in between. This CDR3 has 15 residues. Germline V lookup: CDR1 SGHTA, CDR2 FQGNSA. CDR3 coding DNA: TGTGCCAGCAGCTTGGGGCGGCACAGGTCAGAGACCCAGTACTTC. Amino acids: CASSLGRHRSETQYF.

This chain connects TRBV18 to TRBJ2-1, with 8 bases that match TRBD1. V gave up 3 bases and J gave up 7 bases; unmatched junction bases: 8. Germline V gene data show CDR1 as KGHSH and CDR2 as LQKENI. This CDR3 contains 15 residues. CDR3 protein: CASSPGRTGRNEQFF. Here the CDR3 DNA reads TGTGCCAGCTCACCCGGAAGGACAGGGAGGAATGAGCAGTTCTTC.

This chain joins TRBV7-2 and TRBJ2-1, with 9 positions matching TRBD2. The germline V gene encodes CDR1 SGHTA and CDR2 FQGNSA. The CDR3 runs 14 residues. Trimming took 7 bases from V and 6 from J; bases not matched to a gene: 7. Written as DNA, the CDR3 is TGTGCCAGCACCGGACTAGCGACGGCCAATGAGCAGTTCTTC. Amino acids: CASTGLATANEQFF.

This chain uses TRBV28 with TRBJ1-2; D is perhaps TRBD1 (5 bases). Germline CDR1 and CDR2: MDHEN and SYDVKM. The V and J ends lost 4 bases and 3 bases respectively, with 15 bases between them. The CDR3 is 15 residues long. CDR3 residues: CASSSPQGLDYGYTF. CDR3 DNA sequence: TGTGCCAGCAGTTCCCCTCAGGGCTTGGACTATGGCTACACCTTC.